This TCR beta chain emerged from a study of chemoradiotherapy in HPV16-positive cancers. Study conclusions and caveats: The functional HPV-specific definition rests on just a couple of HPV16-positive patients.

As concerns this clone: Its matching antigen is unknown.

Produced via immunoSEQ multiplex PCR; TCRdb's table is partial and in-frame only. This sample yields about 7,900 clones, of which approximately 75% are seen a single time; around 8.5% belongs to the top ten. The CDR3 runs 14 residues. With 1 base removed from V and 8 bases from J, the gap between germline ends came to 14 bases. The V gene's germline CDR1 is LNHDA and CDR2 SQIVND (reference sequence). This chain links TRBV19 with TRBJ1-2; no clear D. The sequence was obtained from a human donor with HPV-associated anogenital cancer. Sampling was performed from a patient who underwent chemoradiotherapy. CDR3 DNA sequence: TGTGCCAGTAGTATAGTCGCAGGCCCCGAGGGCTACACCTTC. Protein: CASSIVAGPEGYTF.